This entry lists 2 T cell receptor beta chains sequenced from one sample in a study of control samples from healthy donors and cancer patients. Clones were sequenced by immunoSEQ multiplex PCR, and TCRdb holds only the in-frame ones, with some missing. The profile covers about 170,000 clones, with 91% appearing a single time and approximately 1.5% taken by the ten largest. The specimen was blood. These receptors were obtained from a woman aged 25 to 39 in good health.

V is TRBV19 and J is TRBJ2-1; 7 nucleotides match TRBD1. V shed 10 bases and J 6 bases; nucleotides not matched to a gene: 9. The CDR3 is 13 amino acids. Germline V lookup: CDR1 LNHDA, CDR2 SQIVND (reference sequence). This CDR3 reads CATQIPGGNEQFF. CDR3 in DNA: TGTGCCACCCAGATCCCAGGGGGCAATGAGCAGTTCTTC.

This sequence joins TRBV11-3 and TRBJ2-1; 8 bases fit TRBD2. Germline trimming cut 0 bases from V and 8 bases from J; bases unmatched to any gene: 3. CDR1 and CDR2 (germline): SGHNT, YENEEA. The CDR3 covers 14 residues. The CDR3 nucleotides read TGTGCCAGCAGCTTAGATCTACTAGCGGATGAGCAGTTCTTC. This encodes CASSLDLLADEQFF.